These 7 T cell receptor beta chains originate from one sample sequenced in a study of cytomegalovirus exposure and HLA in healthy donors. Both 60 Vbeta primers and 13 Jbeta primers went into the PCR. TCRdb keeps only in-frame clones here, not all; method: immunoSEQ multiplex PCR. This sample carries 110,000 to 150,000 clones, roughly four fifths of them seen once, and the ten largest clones take approximately 8.3%. Sequencing was carried out using PBMCs. The origin of the receptors is a woman aged 45-65 years in good health and CMV-seropositive.

This clone was counted a few times. The genes are TRBV6-4 and TRBJ2-3; 10 bases line up with TRBD2. The length of the CDR3 is 15 residues. Unmatched junction bases numbered 1, after V lost 0 bases and J lost 4 bases. Looked up from germline, CDR1 is MRHNA and CDR2 is SNTAGT. Here the CDR3 DNA reads TGTGCCAGCAGTGACTCACTAGCGGGGCCAGATACGCAGTATTTT. Residues: CASSDSLAGPDTQYF.

The V call is TRBV4-3, the J call TRBJ2-1, with D possibly TRBD2 on 5 matching bases. This CDR3 is 16 amino acids long. With 0 bases removed from V and 6 bases from J, the gap between germline ends came to 15 bases. Germline lookup yields CDR1 LGHNA and CDR2 YSLEER. In nucleotides, the CDR3 is TGCGCCAGCAGCCAAGATCCGGACTTACCTTTCAATGAGCAGTTCTTC. Translating gives CASSQDPDLPFNEQFF.

This clone was detected only a few times. A read error may account for a junction end that differs from germline. The genes are TRBV7-7 and TRBJ2-1; TRBD1 is a possible D gene (6 bases). The CDR3 covers 15 residues. Germline V gene lookup returns CDR1 SSHAT and CDR2 FNYEAQ (reference sequence). The chain's CDR3 is CASSVNLRGFDEQFF. The CDR3 bases are TGTGCTAGCAGCGTAAACCTGAGGGGGTTCGATGAGCAGTTCTTC. Full variable domain (outside the CDR3, taken from reference TRBV7-7 and TRBJ2-1): GAGVSQSPRYKVTKRGQDVTLRCDPISSHATLYWYQQALGQGPEFLTYFNYEAQPDKSGLPSDRFSAERPEGSISTLTIQRTEQRDSAMYRCASSVNLRGFDEQFFGPGTRLTVL.

This chain connects TRBV5-1 to TRBJ2-3; the match to TRBD1 covers 7 bases. From germline, CDR1 is SGHRS and CDR2 YFSETQ. Unmatched junction bases numbered 5, after V lost 4 bases and J lost 0 bases. The CDR3 length is 15 residues. CDR3 sequence reads: CASSRGTASTDTQYF. The CDR3, as DNA: TGCGCCAGCAGCCGAGGGACAGCTAGCACAGATACGCAGTATTTT.

The chain combines TRBV5-4 with TRBJ2-7, with 10 bases aligning to TRBD1. This CDR3 comprises 14 residues. Germline V gene lookup returns CDR1 SGHNT and CDR2 YYREEE (reference sequence). V shed 2 bases and J 4 bases; nucleotides not matched to a gene: 3. The chain's CDR3 is CASSFDRGPYEQYF. DNA of the CDR3: TGTGCCAGCAGCTTCGACAGGGGGCCTTACGAGCAGTACTTC.

The V call is TRBV19, the J call TRBJ1-2; possible D gene TRBD1, 6 bases. The CDR3 has 15 residues. V dropped 9 bases and J dropped 3 bases, with 20 bases sitting between them. Germline-derived CDR1 and CDR2 are LNHDA and SQIVND (reference sequence). The CDR3 spells CASRKRGEGDYGYTF. The CDR3 coding sequence is TGTGCCAGCCGGAAGAGGGGGGAGGGGGACTATGGCTACACCTTC.

The chain is built from TRBV28 and TRBJ1-2; D unclear. V was trimmed by 7 bases and J by 3 bases, leaving 12 bases between them. This CDR3 has 13 amino acids. The germline V gene encodes CDR1 MDHEN and CDR2 SYDVKM. CDR3 residues: CASKLFGYYGYTF. The CDR3 nucleotides read TGTGCCAGCAAGTTATTCGGGTACTATGGCTACACCTTC.